Each of the 13 T cell receptor beta chains below was sequenced from the same sample in a study of T cells in Graves' hyperthyroidism and ophthalmopathy. Amplification of TCR beta CDR3 regions used RNA as the template. HTBI primers were the set used in a first-round RT-PCR of the TCR CDR3. TCRdb called the multiplex PCR reads again in MiXCR, with one record for every CDR3 protein. Of about 360,000 distinct CDR3 sequences listed, roughly an eighth were seen once; the top ten hold around 9.2%. The specimen sequenced was blood. The receptors stem from a woman aged 18-29 years with Graves' hyperthyroidism.

The genes are TRBV6-2 or TRBV6-3 and TRBJ1-6, with D possibly TRBD1 on 6 matching bases. The CDR3 runs 15 residues. Germline lookup yields CDR1 MNHEY and CDR2 SVGEGT. Trimming shortened V by 5 bases and J by 3 bases, and 11 bases separated the two germline ends. This chain's CDR3 is CASSRQENYNSPLHF. CDR3 sequence (DNA): TGTGCCAGCAGTAGACAGGAAAACTATAATTCACCCCTCCACTTT.

This clonotype was recorded at least ten times. This chain joins TRBV20-1 and TRBJ2-1; TRBD2 agrees at 7 bases. V was clipped by 4 bases and J by 13 bases; unmatched bases: 10. Germline assignment: CDR1 DFQATT and CDR2 SNEGSKA (reference sequence). The CDR3 extends over 12 amino acids. CDR3 bases: TGCAGTGCTACGCCAAGCGGGGAGCGTCAGTTCTTC. Its protein is CSATPSGERQFF.

This clonotype occurred a few times. The J gene is TRBJ1-1, the V gene TRBV19; D gene unclear. The CDR3 runs 16 residues. V lost 6 bases, J lost 1 base, and 18 bases lay in between. Germline CDR1 and CDR2: LNHDA and SQIVND (reference sequence). CDR3 amino acids: CASRRGELTQNTEAFF. DNA of the CDR3: TGTGCCAGTAGGCGGGGAGAGTTGACGCAGAACACTGAAGCTTTCTTT.

This clonotype was recorded only once. At one end, the junction sequence differs from germline, possibly due to a read error. The rearrangement uses TRBV20-1 and TRBJ1-1, with unresolved D. CDR1 and CDR2 from the germline V gene are DFQATT and SNEGSKA (reference sequence). The CDR3 sequence is 13 residues long. DNA for the CDR3: TGCAGTGCTGGAGATCGACCGAACACTGAAGCTTTCTTT. This gives the protein CSAGDRPNTEAFF.

Ten or more counts support this clonotype. The J gene is TRBJ1-1, the V gene TRBV7-2; the D is unclear. This CDR3 is 13 amino acids long. V lost 3 bases and J 7 bases, leaving 12 bases between the germline ends. CDR1 is SGHTA, CDR2 FQGNSA, per germline. CDR3 loop: CASSLRGYGEAFF. CDR3 bases: TGTGCCAGCAGCTTGCGGGGATATGGTGAAGCTTTCTTT.

This clonotype has just a few counts. The CDR3 DNA reads as TGTGCCAGCAGTTTAGATTTAGGTGACCTTGGAAACACCATATATTTT. This encodes CASSLDLGDLGNTIYF. The chain is built from TRBV12-3 or TRBV12-4 and TRBJ1-3; D is ambiguous. Trimming took off 1 base at V and 3 bases at J, with 13 bases between the two ends. This CDR3 comprises 16 residues.

With regard to this clonotype: A much larger clone sits a single nucleotide away, making a read error possible. The rearrangement uses TRBV7-2 and TRBJ1-5, with 7 bases identical to TRBD1. V trimming: 4 bases; J trimming: 5 bases; junction bases outside the gene matches: 2. The germline CDR1 and CDR2 sequences are SGHTA and FQGNSA. This CDR3 comprises 13 residues. CDR3 residues: CASSYDRDQPQHF. The CDR3 region has the DNA TGTGCCAGCAGCTACGACAGGGATCAGCCCCAGCATTTT. Variable domain in full (rest from reference TRBV7-2 and TRBJ1-5): GAGVSQSPSNKVTEKGKDVELRCDPISGHTALYWYRQSLGQGLEFLIYFQGNSAPDKSGLPSDRFSAERTGGSVSTLTIQRTQQEDSAVYLCASSYDRDQPQHFGDGTRLSIL.

This clonotype was recorded at least ten times. The chain uses TRBV28 and TRBJ2-3; D ambiguous. V was trimmed by 11 bases and J by 5 bases, leaving 5 bases between them. CDR3 length: 9 residues. Per germline, CDR1 MDHEN and CDR2 SYDVKM. The CDR3 sequence: CAARDTQYF. CDR3 in DNA: TGTGCCGCCCGAGATACGCAGTATTTT.

This clonotype was seen many times. V usage is TRBV27 and J usage is TRBJ2-7; D remains unclear. Germline values: CDR1 MNHEY, CDR2 SMNVEV (reference sequence). The V and J ends lost 5 bases and 1 base respectively, with 21 bases between them. This CDR3 is 17 amino acids long. CDR3 region: CASSHSSSASFSYEQYF. DNA for the CDR3: TGTGCCAGCAGTCACTCTTCGTCTGCGAGCTTTTCCTACGAGCAGTACTTC.

The V gene is TRBV6-1, the J gene TRBJ2-1; perhaps TRBD2 as D (6 bases). Deletions cut 4 bases from V and 0 bases from J, with 10 bases between. CDR1 MNHNS and CDR2 SASEGT come from the germline V gene. The CDR3 spans 15 residues. The CDR3 here is CASSGSGFSYNEQFF. The CDR3 bases are TGTGCCAGCAGTGGAAGCGGGTTCTCCTACAATGAGCAGTTCTTC.

A remark on this clonotype: At one end the junction does not follow the germline gene, possibly because of a read error. The chain has TRBV3-1 and TRBJ2-1; D is possibly TRBD1 (5 bases). Per the germline V gene, CDR1 is LGHDT and CDR2 is YNNKEL (reference sequence). This CDR3 has 13 amino acids. The CDR3 protein is CASSPQVNNEQLF. As DNA, the CDR3 is TGTGCCAGCTCACCACAGGTAAACAATGAGCAGCTCTTC.

The V call is TRBV3-1, the J call TRBJ1-4; maybe TRBD1 (5 bases). This CDR3 is 15 amino acids long. Trimming left V 1 base short and J 10 bases short, with 16 bases between. Germline V lookup: CDR1 LGHDT, CDR2 YNNKEL (reference sequence). The CDR3 nucleotides read TGTGCCAGCAGCCAAGGGTGGGGGAGTGGTGGAAAACTGTTTTTT. Amino acid sequence: CASSQGWGSGGKLFF. Based on the CDR3 plus reference TRBV3-1 and TRBJ1-4, the full variable domain is DTAVSQTPKYLVTQMGNDKSIKCEQNLGHDTMYWYKQDSKKFLKIMFSYNNKELIINETVPNRFSPKSPDKAHLNLHINSLELGDSAVYFCASSQGWGSGGKLFFGSGTQLSVL.

Ten or more counts support this clonotype. This rearrangement joins TRBV29-1 to TRBJ2-7; TRBD1 matches 8 bases. Germline-derived CDR1 and CDR2 are SQVTM and ANQGSEA. CDR3 size: 13 residues. J lost 4 bases, V lost 5 bases, and 7 bases had no gene match. The DNA for the CDR3 is TGCAGCGTTCTGAACAGGGGGTCATACGAGCAGTACTTC. Protein sequence: CSVLNRGSYEQYF.